The 13 T cell receptor beta chains given below trace back to one sample, sequenced in a study of cytomegalovirus exposure and HLA in healthy donors (dated by TCRdb to the late 2010s). Libraries came from the immunoSEQ multiplex PCR assay. A mixture of 60 forward primers for TCR Vbeta segments and 13 reverse primers for TCR Jbeta segments was used in the multiplex PCR. TCRdb's version of the immuneACCESS table is confined to in-frame rearrangements and falls short of the full clone set. An unresolved V gene accounts for under half of the shortfall where checked; the remainder is of unknown origin. A total of approximately 280,000 clones appear in this sample, around 90% of them only once. The ten largest clones take up more than 2% of the sample. Sequencing used PBMCs. All receptors come from a woman between 18 and 30 years old in good health and CMV-seronegative.

This chain links TRBV5-1 with TRBJ2-3, with 7 nucleotides matching TRBD2. This CDR3 region has 16 residues. Germline V lookup: CDR1 SGHRS, CDR2 YFSETQ. J was trimmed by 0 bases and V by 4 bases; bases with no gene match: 8. CDR3 protein: CASSPQPAGSTDTQYF. In DNA form, the CDR3 reads TGCGCCAGCAGCCCCCAACCAGCGGGGAGCACAGATACGCAGTATTTT. The entire variable domain, with the rest obtained from reference TRBV5-1 and TRBJ2-3, is as follows: KAGVTQTPRYLIKTRGQQVTLSCSPISGHRSVSWYQQTPGQGLQFLFEYFSETQRNKGNFPGRFSGRQFSNSRSEMNVSTLELGDSALYLCASSPQPAGSTDTQYFGPGTRLTVL.

This chain links TRBV10-2 with TRBJ2-7, with TRBD1 as a possible D gene (7 bases). From germline, CDR1 is WSHSY and CDR2 SAAADI. V dropped 6 bases and J dropped 2 bases, with 11 bases sitting between them. This CDR3 has 13 residues. The CDR3 region is CASRTGRTYEQYF. The CDR3 region has the DNA TGCGCCAGCAGGACAGGGAGGACCTACGAGCAGTACTTC.

This chain joins TRBV7-2 and TRBJ1-4; TRBD1 matches at 7 bases. V was pared by 1 base and J by 5 bases, with 1 base of the junction left unmatched. The CDR3 totals 14 residues. CDR1 and CDR2 from the germline V gene are SGHTA and FQGNSA. CDR3 sequence reads: CASSLEQGNEKLFF. As DNA, the CDR3 is TGTGCCAGCAGCTTAGAACAGGGGAATGAAAAACTGTTTTTT. Full variable domain (rest looked up from reference TRBV7-2 and TRBJ1-4): GAGVSQSPSNKVTEKGKDVELRCDPISGHTALYWYRQSLGQGLEFLIYFQGNSAPDKSGLPSDRFSAERTGGSVSTLTIQRTQQEDSAVYLCASSLEQGNEKLFFGSGTQLSVL.

The chain uses TRBV4-1 and TRBJ2-1; 11 bases line up with TRBD2. CDR3 size: 16 residues. Germline values: CDR1 MGHRA, CDR2 YSYEKL. V shed 3 bases and J 3 bases; nucleotides not matched to a gene: 4. DNA of the CDR3: TGCGCCAGCAGCCAGATAGCGGGGGGGCTCTACAATGAGCAGTTCTTC. Amino acids: CASSQIAGGLYNEQFF.

This clone was picked up a small number of times. The CDR3 coding sequence is TGTGCCAGCAGTGAATTGTTCGGCAGGCCAACCTACGAGCAGTACTTC. This gives the protein CASSELFGRPTYEQYF. This rearrangement joins TRBV2 to TRBJ2-7; no firm D call. The germline V gene encodes CDR1 SNHLY and CDR2 FYNNEI. This CDR3 is built from 16 residues. V was clipped by 2 bases and J by 2 bases, with 16 bases between them. Full variable domain (missing parts from reference TRBV2 and TRBJ2-7): EPEVTQTPSHQVTQMGQEVILRCVPISNHLYFYWYRQILGQKVEFLVSFYNNEISEKSEIFDDQFSVERPDGSNFTLKIRSTKLEDSAMYFCASSELFGRPTYEQYFGPGTRLTVT.

This chain joins TRBV7-6 and TRBJ2-5, with 7 bases identical to TRBD2. This CDR3 region has 15 residues. CDR1 is SGHVS and CDR2 is FNYEAQ in the germline V gene. V shed 4 bases, J shed 2 bases, and the junction held 7 bases outside the gene matches. The CDR3 DNA reads as TGTGCCAGCAGCTCGCGGGGGACGAAACAAGAGACCCAGTACTTC. This gives the protein CASSSRGTKQETQYF.

The chain couples TRBV15 to TRBJ2-5; D perhaps matches TRBD1 (6 bases). The CDR3 sequence is 15 residues long. The V gene lost 0 bases and the J gene lost 3 bases, with 11 bases spanning the gap. Germline loops: CDR1 LNHNV, CDR2 YYDKDF (reference sequence). CDR3 sequence reads: CATSRDHSGEETQYF. The CDR3 DNA follows: TGTGCCACCAGCAGAGATCATTCAGGGGAAGAGACCCAGTACTTC. Based on the CDR3 plus reference TRBV15 and TRBJ2-5, the full variable domain is DAMVIQNPRYQVTQFGKPVTLSCSQTLNHNVMYWYQQKSSQAPKLLFHYYDKDFNNEADTPDNFQSRRPNTSFCFLDIRSPGLGDTAMYLCATSRDHSGEETQYFGPGTRLLVL.

For the CDR3, the DNA is TGTGCCAGCAGCTTAAGCGGGGGGGCGGATACGCAGTATTTT. It translates to CASSLSGGADTQYF. This chain connects TRBV13 to TRBJ2-3; 10 positions agree with TRBD2. The CDR3 extends over 14 amino acids. The J segment lost 6 bases and the V segment lost 2 bases, leaving 2 bases of the junction unmatched. Germline V gives CDR1 PRHDT, CDR2 FYEKMQ (reference sequence). Supplemented by reference TRBV13 and TRBJ2-3, the full variable domain reads AAGVIQSPRHLIKEKRETATLKCYPIPRHDTVYWYQQGPGQDPQFLISFYEKMQSDKGSIPDRFSAQQFSDYHSELNMSSLELGDSALYFCASSLSGGADTQYFGPGTRLTVL.

The CDR3 coding sequence is TGTGCCAGCTCACTAACCGTAGCGGGGGGGCTACAAGAGACCCAGTACTTC. It yields the protein CASSLTVAGGLQETQYF. This rearrangement joins TRBV18 to TRBJ2-5; 11 nucleotides agree with TRBD2. Per the germline V gene, CDR1 is KGHSH and CDR2 is LQKENI. The length of the CDR3 is 17 residues. The J segment lost 2 bases and the V segment lost 4 bases, leaving 9 bases of the junction unmatched.

The V and J genes are TRBV2 and TRBJ2-5, with 8 bases fitting TRBD2. The better agreement between TRBJ2-7 and the DNA end casts doubt on the J call. CDR1 is SNHLY, CDR2 FYNNEI, per germline. This CDR3 has 16 amino acids. DNA of the CDR3: TGTGCCAGCACCTCCCGGGGGGGACTATCGTCCTACGAGCAGTACTTC. It yields the protein CASTSRGGLSSYEQYF.

This clone was detected a few times. The chain has TRBV5-1 and TRBJ1-4; D perhaps matches TRBD1 (5 bases). CDR1 and CDR2 (germline): SGHRS, YFSETQ. V gave up 0 bases and J gave up 6 bases, with 15 bases separating them. There are 16 residues in the CDR3. CDR3 nucleotide sequence: TGCGCCAGCAGCTTGGCCGTCCGGGGGAGGGATGAAAAACTGTTTTTT. Translation gives CASSLAVRGRDEKLFF.

V and J are TRBV2 and TRBJ2-6; D unresolved. Deletions cut 4 bases from V and 3 bases from J, with 4 bases between. The CDR3 extends over 13 amino acids. The germline V gene encodes CDR1 SNHLY and CDR2 FYNNEI. As DNA, the CDR3 is TGTGCCAGCAGTGGAGGTGGGGCCAACGTCCTGACTTTC. This encodes CASSGGGANVLTF.

The V call is TRBV13, the J call TRBJ1-2; 9 bases match TRBD1. The CDR3 totals 18 residues. Per germline, CDR1 PRHDT and CDR2 FYEKMQ (reference sequence). V lost 0 bases, J lost 8 bases, and 16 bases stayed unmatched. The CDR3 region is CASSLGAQPGQGIKGYTF. The CDR3 region has the DNA TGTGCCAGCAGCTTAGGAGCCCAACCGGGACAGGGTATTAAAGGCTACACCTTC.